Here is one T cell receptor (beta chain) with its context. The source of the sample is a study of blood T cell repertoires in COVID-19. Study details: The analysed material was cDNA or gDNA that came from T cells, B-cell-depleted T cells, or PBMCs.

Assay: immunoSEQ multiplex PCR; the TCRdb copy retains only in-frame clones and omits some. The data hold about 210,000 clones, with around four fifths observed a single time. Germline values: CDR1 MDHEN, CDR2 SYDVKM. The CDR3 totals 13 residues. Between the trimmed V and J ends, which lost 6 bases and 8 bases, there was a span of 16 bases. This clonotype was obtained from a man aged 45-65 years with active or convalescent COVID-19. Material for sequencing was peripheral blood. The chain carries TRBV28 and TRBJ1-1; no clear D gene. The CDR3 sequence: CASSQPRFEEAFF. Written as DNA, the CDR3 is TGTGCCAGCAGCCAACCGCGGTTTGAAGAAGCTTTCTTT.